This record concerns one TCR beta chain sequence. An expansion of CD8+CD57+ cells by flow cytometry had been shown in patients chosen for sequencing. Each patient carried a diagnosis of severe acquired aplastic anemia. Receipt of therapy had not occurred in any patient by the time of blood sampling. This entry belongs to a study of CD8+CD57+ T cells in acquired aplastic anemia. On the study more broadly: On average, sorted CD4+ and CD8+ cells gave 2.5 to 4 ug of DNA.

It was genomic DNA that served as the template for profiling TCR beta VDJ and CDR3. TCRdb independently ran MiXCR on the reads; one entry per CDR3 protein. There are 150,000 to 200,000 distinct CDR3 sequences in the sample; under 50% occur only once, and around 2% lies in the top ten. The V end was cut by 3 bases, the J end by 2 bases, with 14 bases between. The V gene's germline CDR1 is SGHVS and CDR2 FQNEAQ. The CDR3 totals 16 residues. The sequence derives from a human donor with aplastic anemia. The sequencing input was sorted CD4+, CD8+, or CD8+CD57+ T cells (not recorded which) from PBMCs. The V call is TRBV7-8, the J call TRBJ1-3; tentative D call: TRBD1 (5 bases). CDR3 nucleotide sequence: TGTGCCAGCAGCTTTAGCGGGGGTGTGGCTGGAAACACCATATATTTT. This translates into CASSFSGGVAGNTIYF.